A selection of T cell receptor beta chains follows, all from one sample in a study of T cell responses to AZD1222 COVID-19 vaccine. Profiling relied on immunoSEQ multiplex PCR, and the TCRdb table lists in-frame clones only, not all of them. This sample has about 120,000 clones; roughly 88% occur once, and the top ten carry around 5.8%. The sequences come from peripheral blood, collected on day 0 of AZD1222 vaccination. These TCRs come from an adult in good health. The CDR3 runs from the conserved cysteine through the conserved F or W. The order of the fields is J gene, V gene, CDR3 protein.

TRBJ2-7 | TRBV7-9 | CASSRDITEQYF
TRBJ2-3 | TRBV7-7 | CASSPGRPTDTQYF
TRBJ2-6 | TRBV19 | CASRMLSGANVLTF
TRBJ2-7 | TRBV7-9 | CASSLGRSGVYEQYF
TRBJ1-2 | TRBV14 | CASSPDPNYGYTF
TRBJ2-7 | TRBV7-2 | CASSHSSGGGYEQYF
TRBJ1-2 | TRBV5-1 | CASSLATGMDYGYTF
TRBJ1-2 | TRBV13 | CASSRDRDRDRYTF
TRBJ1-5 | TRBV19 | CASRTGSFPPQPQHF
TRBJ1-2 | TRBV5-1 | CASSGQGSYGYTF
TRBJ1-1 | TRBV6-5 | CASSYGGGGEAFF
TRBJ2-3 | TRBV7-2 | CASSRLPGRTDTQYF
TRBJ1-5 | TRBV5-4 | CASSSNVGQPQHF
TRBJ1-1 | TRBV11-3 | CASSAGYDTEAFF
TRBJ2-3 | TRBV28 | CASSPQGRGDTQYF
TRBJ1-1 | TRBV6-5 | CASSYNSNTEAFF
TRBJ1-5 | TRBV27 | CASSPLRGQRNQPQHF
TRBJ1-1 | TRBV5-1 | CASSTQTGIDSEAFF
TRBJ1-2 | TRBV5-1 | CASSSAGVYGYTF
TRBJ1-6 | TRBV5-5 | CASSLTGNNSPLHF
TRBJ1-4 | TRBV28 | CASRLNNEKLFF
TRBJ1-6 | TRBV6-5 | CASQRLYNSPLHF
TRBJ1-2 | TRBV18 | CASSPLKEANYGYTF
TRBJ1-5 | TRBV4-1 | CASSQDGRDRPEYSNQPQHF
TRBJ1-4 | TRBV6-6 | CASSPQGAHEKLFF
TRBJ1-4 | TRBV4-3 | CASSQDWTTNEKLFF
TRBJ2-2 | TRBV9 | CASSVGKTRQTGELFF
TRBJ2-7 | TRBV5-1 | CASSLVGTGYEQYF
TRBJ2-1 | TRBV7-6 | CASSFSGSAPYNEQFF
TRBJ2-3 | TRBV5-1 | CASSLAGGGGLTQYF
TRBJ1-6 | TRBV11-2 | CASSRGGAPQAWGSPLHF
TRBJ1-5 | TRBV6-6 | CASSPGTGASSSNQPQHF